A single T cell receptor beta chain is shown here with its context. Version v3.0 of the immunoSEQ assay ran at survey level. Only in-frame clones appear in the TCRdb table, and some are missing; sequencing was by immunoSEQ multiplex PCR. The sample carries 15,000 or so clones, 88% recorded once. Going into DNA extraction, samples held about 1-10 million cryopreserved PBMC. The sample belongs to a study of long-term antiretroviral therapy in people with HIV. Per the germline V gene, CDR1 is LGHNA and CDR2 is YSLEER. V lost 4 bases, J lost 6 bases, and 16 bases stayed unmatched. The CDR3 loop spans 17 amino acids.

The V gene is TRBV4-3, the J gene TRBJ2-3; 7 nucleotides line up with TRBD2. The starting material was unsorted PBMCs, obtained more than 2.2 years before starting antiretroviral therapy. This receptor was taken from a woman under 40 with HIV. Here the CDR3 DNA reads TGCGCCAGCAGCCTGGAGTCCGGGACGGCAGCGGGGGATACGCAGTATTTT. The encoded protein is CASSLESGTAAGDTQYF.